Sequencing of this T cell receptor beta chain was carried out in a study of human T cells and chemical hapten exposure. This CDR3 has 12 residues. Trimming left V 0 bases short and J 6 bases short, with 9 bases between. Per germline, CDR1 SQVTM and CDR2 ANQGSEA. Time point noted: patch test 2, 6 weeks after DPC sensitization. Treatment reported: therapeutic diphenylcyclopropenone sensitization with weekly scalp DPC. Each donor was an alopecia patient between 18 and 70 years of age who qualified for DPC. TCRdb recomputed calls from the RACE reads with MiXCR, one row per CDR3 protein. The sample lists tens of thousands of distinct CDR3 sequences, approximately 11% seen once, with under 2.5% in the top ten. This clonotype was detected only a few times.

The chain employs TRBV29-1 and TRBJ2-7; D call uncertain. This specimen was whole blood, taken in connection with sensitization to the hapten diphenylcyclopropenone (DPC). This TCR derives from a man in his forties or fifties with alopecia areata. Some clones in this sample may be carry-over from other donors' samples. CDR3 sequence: CSVEDHYSEQYF. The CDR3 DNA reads TGCAGCGTTGAAGATCACTACAGCGAGCAGTACTTC.